One sample yielded the 23 T cell receptor beta chains listed below, sequenced in a study of cytomegalovirus exposure and HLA in healthy donors. 60 Vbeta and 13 Jbeta primers were used in PCR. Sequenced by immunoSEQ multiplex PCR; TCRdb stores in-frame clones only, minus some. The sample holds fewer than 250,000 clones; approximately 79% are singletons and the top ten take around 1.8%. The sequencing input was PBMCs. All receptors derive from a man aged 18 to 35 in good health and CMV-seronegative.

V and J are TRBV21-1 and TRBJ2-5; TRBD2 is the table's D call, not checked against the DNA. TRBV21-1 is a known pseudogene. This CDR3 comprises 15 residues. The CDR3 sequence: CASSKARQYQETQYF. The CDR3 DNA reads as TGTGCCAGCAGCAAAGCGCGGCAGTACCAAGAGACCCAGTACTTC.

The table lists this clone with a count of one. The CDR3 is CASSSTQGSYEQYF. The CDR3 DNA follows: TGTGCCAGCAGCTCCACACAGGGATCCTACGAGCAGTACTTC. This chain links TRBV5-6 with TRBJ2-7; the D gene is possibly TRBD1 (6 bases). V was cut by 3 bases and J by 1 base, with 11 bases left in between. The CDR3 is 14 residues long. CDR1 SGHDT and CDR2 YYEEEE come from the germline V gene.

V is TRBV5-1 and J is TRBJ1-2; D unclear. V was trimmed by 3 bases and J by 1 base, leaving 13 bases between them. Per germline, CDR1 SGHRS and CDR2 YFSETQ. The CDR3 spans 15 residues. CDR3 coding DNA: TGCGCCAGCAGCTCGGGTAGTTTGGTTAACTATGGCTACACCTTC. Translated: CASSSGSLVNYGYTF.

Details on this clone: The same CDR3 also results from other DNA sequences found in this sample. The chain employs TRBV27 and TRBJ2-7, with TRBD2 matching over 7 bases. The CDR3 extends over 19 amino acids. V was clipped by 4 bases and J by 0 bases; unmatched bases: 18. Germline CDR1 is MNHEY and CDR2 is SMNVEV (reference sequence). The CDR3 nucleotides are TGTGCCAGCAGTTCCGACTCCTCAACTAGCGACCATAGCTCCTACGAGCAGTACTTC. Protein sequence: CASSSDSSTSDHSSYEQYF.

The gene calls are TRBV5-1 and TRBJ1-5; 9 bases agree with TRBD1. Germline V gene lookup returns CDR1 SGHRS and CDR2 YFSETQ. The trim removed 8 bases at V and 6 bases at J, leaving 6 bases unmatched. The CDR3 consists of 13 residues. In DNA form, the CDR3 reads TGCGCCAGATTCACAGGGGGCCTTCAGCCCCAGCATTTT. Translated: CARFTGGLQPQHF.

This clone was picked up a small number of times. V gene TRBV19 combines with J gene TRBJ2-5; D is possibly TRBD2 (7 bases). The CDR3 runs to 15 residues. V was shortened by 8 bases and J by 5 bases, with 21 bases between the two germline ends. The germline gives CDR1 LNHDA, CDR2 SQIVND (reference sequence). The CDR3 DNA is TGTGCCAGTGGGGGGGGGCAGGGACTCATGGAGACCCAGTACTTC. Its protein is CASGGGQGLMETQYF.

This chain joins TRBV9 and TRBJ2-7; no clear D. The CDR3 is 14 residues long. The ends were cut back, 0 bases at V and 6 bases at J, with 13 bases in the middle. Germline CDR1 reads SGDLS; CDR2 reads YYNGEE. The CDR3 DNA is TGTGCCAGCAGCGTAGACCGTTTCCTCAGCGAGCAGTACTTC. This sequence encodes CASSVDRFLSEQYF.

The V call is TRBV7-2, the J call TRBJ1-4, with 8 bases fitting TRBD1. The V segment lost 4 bases and the J segment 3 bases; nucleotides outside the gene matches: 1. CDR1 SGHTA and CDR2 FQGNSA come from the germline V gene. This CDR3 comprises 14 residues. CDR3 in amino acids: CASSSQGANEKLFF. The CDR3, as DNA: TGTGCCAGCAGCTCACAGGGGGCTAATGAAAAACTGTTTTTT.

This clone was found a few times. The J gene is TRBJ2-3, the V gene TRBV30; D may be TRBD2 (5 bases). Trimming took 3 bases from V and 6 from J, leaving 10 bases between them. There are 12 residues in the CDR3. Germline V CDR1 and CDR2: GTSNPN, SVGIG (reference sequence). DNA of the CDR3: TGTGCCTGGAGACAACTAGTGGATACGCAGTATTTT. Its translation is CAWRQLVDTQYF.

The V and J genes are TRBV11-1 and TRBJ2-7; TRBD1 matches 9 bases. Germline lookup yields CDR1 SGHAT and CDR2 FQDESV (reference sequence). The CDR3 runs to 14 residues. The trim removed 1 base at V and 6 bases at J, leaving 4 bases unmatched. For the CDR3, the DNA is TGTGCCAGCAGCTTAGAACAGGGGGCATTCGAGCAGTACTTC. Translation gives CASSLEQGAFEQYF.

The V and J genes are TRBV5-1 and TRBJ2-5, with D perhaps TRBD1 (6 bases). This CDR3 contains 15 residues. V gave up 1 base and J gave up 0 bases, with 10 bases separating them. Per germline, CDR1 SGHRS and CDR2 YFSETQ. The CDR3 nucleotides read TGCGCCAGCAGCTTGAATGGGGGCCACCAAGAGACCCAGTACTTC. Protein sequence: CASSLNGGHQETQYF.

This chain links TRBV19 with TRBJ1-2; 7 bases agree with TRBD1. The ends lost 5 bases at V and 3 bases at J; junction bases unmatched: 6. Germline loops: CDR1 LNHDA, CDR2 SQIVND (reference sequence). The CDR3 contains 14 residues. The CDR3 loop reads CASSARQGDYGYTF. The CDR3 DNA reads as TGTGCCAGTAGTGCCCGACAGGGAGACTATGGCTACACCTTC.

This clone occurred a few times. The chain is built from TRBV5-1 and TRBJ2-7; TRBD2 aligns across 8 bases. The CDR3 extends over 15 amino acids. After removal of 3 bases from V and 2 bases from J, the junction contained 7 bases not matched to a gene. Germline assignment: CDR1 SGHRS and CDR2 YFSETQ. Written as DNA, the CDR3 is TGCGCCAGCAGCTGGGGCGGGAGGAACCCCTACGAGCAGTACTTC. Translation: CASSWGGRNPYEQYF.

The gene calls are TRBV7-9 and TRBJ2-3; 13 bases align to TRBD2. This CDR3 comprises 16 residues. Germline CDR1 reads SEHNR; CDR2 reads FQNEAQ (reference sequence). Trimming cost V 5 bases and J 6 bases; bases outside gene matches: 8. CDR3 region: CASSTILAGGPDTQYF. DNA for the CDR3: TGTGCCAGCAGCACGATACTAGCGGGGGGGCCGGATACGCAGTATTTT.

This clone was seen only a few times. The gene calls are TRBV19 and TRBJ2-5; D possibly corresponds to TRBD2 (6 bases). The germline V and J ends were trimmed by 5 bases and 2 bases, with 15 bases remaining between them. The CDR3 runs 15 residues. CDR1 is LNHDA, CDR2 SQIVND, per germline (reference sequence). The CDR3 region has the DNA TGTGCCAGTAGTCGGGACTTCCTGGGGCAAGAGACCCAGTACTTC. This gives the protein CASSRDFLGQETQYF.

The chain has TRBV5-8 and TRBJ2-7, with D tentatively TRBD2 (6 bases). V gave up 1 base and J gave up 0 bases, with 17 bases separating them. The germline V gene has CDR1 SGHTS and CDR2 YDEGEE. The CDR3 spans 17 residues. CDR3 protein: CASSLPSRDFTSYEQYF. DNA of the CDR3: TGTGCCAGCAGCTTGCCCTCCCGGGACTTCACCTCCTACGAGCAGTACTTC.

The V gene is TRBV9, the J gene TRBJ2-7, with 7 bases fitting TRBD1. Germline CDR1 and CDR2: SGDLS and YYNGEE. V lost 0 bases and J lost 2; bases outside the gene matches: 5. The CDR3 has 15 residues. The CDR3, as DNA: TGTGCCAGCAGCGTAGATGGGACAGTGACCTACGAGCAGTACTTC. Protein: CASSVDGTVTYEQYF. Variable domain in full (rest from reference TRBV9 and TRBJ2-7): DSGVTQTPKHLITATGQRVTLRCSPRSGDLSVYWYQQSLDQGLQFLIQYYNGEERAKGNILERFSAQQFPDLHSELNLSSLELGDSALYFCASSVDGTVTYEQYFGPGTRLTVT.

Details on this clone: A read error may account for a junction end that differs from germline. This chain joins TRBV28 and TRBJ1-2; D uncertain. This CDR3 has 14 amino acids. Germline CDR1 MDHEN, CDR2 SYDVKM. The CDR3 sequence is CASSLTGANYGYTF. The CDR3 coding sequence is TGTGCCAGCAGTTTAACGGGAGCTAATTATGGCTACACCTTC.

The chain employs TRBV5-1 and TRBJ2-7; D call uncertain. This CDR3 comprises 14 residues. Germline-derived CDR1 and CDR2 are SGHRS and YFSETQ. The V end was cut by 2 bases, the J end by 0 bases, with 9 bases between. The CDR3 DNA follows: TGCGCCAGCAGCTTCCTGGAGTACTCCTACGAGCAGTACTTC. Translated: CASSFLEYSYEQYF.

The V call is TRBV11-3, the J call TRBJ2-7; D may be TRBD1 (5 bases). Germline lookup yields CDR1 SGHNT and CDR2 YENEEA. The CDR3 totals 12 residues. Trimming removed 0 bases from V and 7 bases from J, with 7 bases in between. The CDR3: CASSLDQGEQYF. Here the CDR3 DNA reads TGTGCCAGCAGCTTAGATCAGGGTGAGCAGTACTTC.

This clone was recorded once. CDR3 region: CASGGTDREEYNQPQHF. The CDR3 coding sequence is TGTGCTAGTGGCGGTACGGACAGGGAGGAATATAATCAGCCCCAGCATTTT. This rearrangement joins TRBV12-5 to TRBJ1-5, with 8 bases aligning to TRBD1. CDR1 is LGHNT and CDR2 is FRNRAP in the germline V gene. The V and J ends lost 6 bases and 4 bases, in that order; junction bases with no gene match: 14. CDR3 length: 17 amino acids.

This chain links TRBV7-8 with TRBJ2-2, with 7 bases aligning to TRBD2. With 4 bases clipped from V and 4 bases from J, the junction kept 9 bases outside the gene matches. The V gene's germline CDR1 is SGHVS and CDR2 FQNEAQ. This CDR3 has 16 amino acids. CDR3 sequence (DNA): TGTGCCAGCAGCTACCCCGGGACTACTACCACCGGGGAGCTGTTTTTT. Protein product: CASSYPGTTTTGELFF.

The chain employs TRBV27 and TRBJ2-7; D is unclear. Germline V gene lookup returns CDR1 MNHEY and CDR2 SMNVEV (reference sequence). This CDR3 has 15 residues. V was pared by 2 bases and J by 6 bases, with 17 bases between. This CDR3 is CASSLEPGIISEQYF. The CDR3 coding sequence is TGTGCCAGCAGTTTAGAGCCAGGAATAATCAGCGAGCAGTACTTC.